This TCR beta chain was obtained from a study of response to subunit inactivated influenza vaccine. One entry per CDR3 protein, called by TCRdb with MiXCR from the RT-PCR reads. The data show hundreds of thousands of distinct CDR3 sequences, with roughly an eighth seen just once and approximately 7.8% held by the top ten. Of note for this clonotype: Its cognate antigen is unknown. Germline is not matched at one junction end, which may reflect a read error.

General study points: The authors suggested that every seasonal influenza vaccination recruits few new T cells.

CDR1 is SGHRS and CDR2 is YFSETQ in the germline V gene. This CDR3 is built from 16 residues. This receptor was identified in a man aged 45 to 65 who received an inactivated influenza vaccine. Material: non-naive T cells sorted from PBMCs, obtained 14 days before vaccination. This sequence joins TRBV5-1 and TRBJ1-5; D is uncertain. Written as DNA, the CDR3 is TGCGCCTGCAGCCCCGGGGTCCCTGGGAGCAATCAGCCCCAGCATTTT. Residues: CACSPGVPGSNQPQHF.